These T cell receptor beta chains were read from a single sample in a study of monozygotic twins with inflammatory bowel disease. For each CDR3 protein, TCRdb gives one entry from its re-call of the 5' RACE reads, without DNA. The sample has a few hundred thousand distinct CDR3 sequences; the top ten hold 2.5% to 3%. The sequenced sample was blood. These receptors came from a human donor with ulcerative colitis or Crohn's disease, or a healthy co-twin of an affected twin (not recorded which). Both conserved end residues are part of each CDR3.

j_call: TRBJ1-4; v_call: TRBV2; cdr3_aa: CATTDGTTNEKLFF
j_call: TRBJ2-1; v_call: TRBV12-3/TRBV12-4; cdr3_aa: CASRITSEQFF
j_call: TRBJ2-7; v_call: TRBV19; cdr3_aa: CASSIGQGYEQYF
j_call: TRBJ2-1; v_call: TRBV20-1; cdr3_aa: CSARDLGYNDQFF
j_call: TRBJ1-1; v_call: TRBV30; cdr3_aa: CAWKRGRGSVGMNTEAFF
j_call: TRBJ1-1; v_call: TRBV12-3/TRBV12-4; cdr3_aa: CASSLASGTEAFF
j_call: TRBJ1-1; v_call: TRBV28; cdr3_aa: CASSQGTRAEAFF
j_call: TRBJ2-7; v_call: TRBV7-2; cdr3_aa: CASSSMRGTGGEQYF
j_call: TRBJ2-2; v_call: TRBV18; cdr3_aa: CASSLRTAANTGELFF
j_call: TRBJ2-3; v_call: TRBV28; cdr3_aa: CASSFVRGRDPVNTQYF
j_call: TRBJ1-2; v_call: TRBV20-1; cdr3_aa: CSARGPGTGIISYGYTF
j_call: TRBJ2-7; v_call: TRBV7-6; cdr3_aa: CASSLAGGLGSYEQYF
j_call: TRBJ1-5; v_call: TRBV5-1; cdr3_aa: CASSVRGGGQPQHF
j_call: TRBJ2-5; v_call: TRBV20-1; cdr3_aa: CSAVGTEEQETQYF
j_call: TRBJ2-1; v_call: TRBV4-2; cdr3_aa: CASSQDRTSRALNEQFF
j_call: TRBJ1-1; v_call: TRBV27; cdr3_aa: CASSFGRKTNTEAFF
j_call: TRBJ2-5; v_call: TRBV4-3; cdr3_aa: CASSPFGNQETQYF
j_call: TRBJ1-1; v_call: TRBV20-1; cdr3_aa: CSASREATEAFF